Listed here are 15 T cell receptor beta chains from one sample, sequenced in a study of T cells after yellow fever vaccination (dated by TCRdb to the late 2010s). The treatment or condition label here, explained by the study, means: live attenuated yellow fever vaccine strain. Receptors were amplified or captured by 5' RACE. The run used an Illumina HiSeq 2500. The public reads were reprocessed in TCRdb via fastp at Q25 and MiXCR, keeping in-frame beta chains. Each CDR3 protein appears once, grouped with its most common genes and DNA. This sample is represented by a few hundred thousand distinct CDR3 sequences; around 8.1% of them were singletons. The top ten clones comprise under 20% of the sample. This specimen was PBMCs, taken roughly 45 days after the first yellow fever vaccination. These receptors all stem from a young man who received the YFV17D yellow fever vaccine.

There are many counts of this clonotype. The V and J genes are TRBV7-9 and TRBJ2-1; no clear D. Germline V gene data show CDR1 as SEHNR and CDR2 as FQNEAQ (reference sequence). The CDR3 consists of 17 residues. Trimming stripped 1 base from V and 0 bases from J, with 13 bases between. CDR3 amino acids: CASSLEAAGSSYNEQFF. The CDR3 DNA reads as TGTGCCAGCAGCTTAGAGGCAGCCGGTAGCTCCTACAATGAGCAGTTCTTC.

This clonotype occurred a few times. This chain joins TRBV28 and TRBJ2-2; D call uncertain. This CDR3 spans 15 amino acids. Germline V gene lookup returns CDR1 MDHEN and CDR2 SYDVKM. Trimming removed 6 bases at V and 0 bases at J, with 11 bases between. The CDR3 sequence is CASRDTIPNTGELFF. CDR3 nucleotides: TGTGCCAGCAGAGATACAATTCCGAACACCGGGGAGCTGTTTTTT.

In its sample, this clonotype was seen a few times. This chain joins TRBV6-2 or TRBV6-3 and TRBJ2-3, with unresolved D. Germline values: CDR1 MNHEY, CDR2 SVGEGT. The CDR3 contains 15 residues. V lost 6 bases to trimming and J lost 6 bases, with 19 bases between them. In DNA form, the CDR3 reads TGTGCCAGCAGCTGGGCGAGCAGGCGTCAGGATACGCAGTATTTT. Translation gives CASSWASRRQDTQYF.

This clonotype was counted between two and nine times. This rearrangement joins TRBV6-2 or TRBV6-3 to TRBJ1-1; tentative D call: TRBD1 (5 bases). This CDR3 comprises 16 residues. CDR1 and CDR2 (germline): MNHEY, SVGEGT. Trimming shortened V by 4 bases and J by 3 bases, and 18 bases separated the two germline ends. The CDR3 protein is CASSWHQTGTHTEAFF. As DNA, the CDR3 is TGTGCCAGCAGTTGGCACCAGACCGGGACGCACACTGAAGCTTTCTTT.

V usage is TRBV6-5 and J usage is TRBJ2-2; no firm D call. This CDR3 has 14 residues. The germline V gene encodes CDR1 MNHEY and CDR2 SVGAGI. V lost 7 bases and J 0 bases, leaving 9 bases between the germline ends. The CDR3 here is CASISQANTGELFF. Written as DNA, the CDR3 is TGTGCCAGCATTAGTCAGGCGAACACCGGGGAGCTGTTTTTT.

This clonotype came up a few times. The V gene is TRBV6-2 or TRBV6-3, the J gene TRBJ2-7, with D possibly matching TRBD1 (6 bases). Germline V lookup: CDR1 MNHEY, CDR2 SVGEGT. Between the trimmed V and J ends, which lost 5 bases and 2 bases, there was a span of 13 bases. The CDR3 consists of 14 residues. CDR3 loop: CASSATGIPYEQYF. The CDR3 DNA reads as TGTGCCAGCAGTGCTACAGGGATCCCCTACGAGCAGTACTTC.

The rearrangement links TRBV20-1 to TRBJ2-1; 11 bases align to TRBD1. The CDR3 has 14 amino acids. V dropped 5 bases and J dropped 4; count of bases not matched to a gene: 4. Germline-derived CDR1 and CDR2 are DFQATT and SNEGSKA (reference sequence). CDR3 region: CSACGQGAYNEQFF. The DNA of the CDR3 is TGCAGTGCTTGCGGACAGGGGGCGTACAATGAGCAGTTCTTC.

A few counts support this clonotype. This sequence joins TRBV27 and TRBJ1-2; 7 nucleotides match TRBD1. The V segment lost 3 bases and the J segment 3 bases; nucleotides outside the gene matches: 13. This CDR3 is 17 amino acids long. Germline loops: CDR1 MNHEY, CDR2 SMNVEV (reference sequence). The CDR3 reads CASSFSRKQGLHYGYTF. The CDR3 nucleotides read TGTGCCAGCAGTTTTTCTCGGAAACAGGGGCTCCACTATGGCTACACCTTC.

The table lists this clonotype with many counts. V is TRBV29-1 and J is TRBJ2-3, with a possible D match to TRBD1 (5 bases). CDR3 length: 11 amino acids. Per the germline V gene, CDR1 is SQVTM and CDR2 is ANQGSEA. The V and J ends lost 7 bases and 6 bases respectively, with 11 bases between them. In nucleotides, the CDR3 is TGCAGCGGGCAGGGCCCGGATACGCAGTATTTT. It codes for CSGQGPDTQYF.

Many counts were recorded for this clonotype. CDR3 bases: TGCGCCAGCAGCCATGGACACACCCGGGACAGGGGGACTGAAGCTTTCTTT. Protein: CASSHGHTRDRGTEAFF. This sequence joins TRBV4-1 and TRBJ1-1, with 11 bases identical to TRBD1. The CDR3 consists of 17 residues. The germline V gene has CDR1 MGHRA and CDR2 YSYEKL. The V gene end was trimmed by 3 bases and the J gene end by 5 bases; junction bases not matched to a gene: 11.

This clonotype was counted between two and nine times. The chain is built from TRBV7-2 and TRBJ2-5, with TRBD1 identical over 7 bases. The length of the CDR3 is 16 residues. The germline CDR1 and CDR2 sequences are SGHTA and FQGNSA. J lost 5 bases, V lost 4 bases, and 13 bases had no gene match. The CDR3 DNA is TGTGCCAGCAGCTCCGTAACCGCCAGGGGGAAGGAGACCCAGTACTTC. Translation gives CASSSVTARGKETQYF.

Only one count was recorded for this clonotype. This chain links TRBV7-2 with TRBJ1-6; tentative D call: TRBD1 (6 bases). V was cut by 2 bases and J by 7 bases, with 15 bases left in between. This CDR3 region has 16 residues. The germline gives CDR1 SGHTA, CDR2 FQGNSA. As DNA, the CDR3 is TGTGCCAGCAGCTTATCACAGGGTAGTGAGAATTCACCCCTCCACTTT. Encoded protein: CASSLSQGSENSPLHF. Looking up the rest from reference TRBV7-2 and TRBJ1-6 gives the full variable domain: GAGVSQSPSNKVTEKGKDVELRCDPISGHTALYWYRQSLGQGLEFLIYFQGNSAPDKSGLPSDRFSAERTGGSVSTLTIQRTQQEDSAVYLCASSLSQGSENSPLHFGNGTRLTVT.

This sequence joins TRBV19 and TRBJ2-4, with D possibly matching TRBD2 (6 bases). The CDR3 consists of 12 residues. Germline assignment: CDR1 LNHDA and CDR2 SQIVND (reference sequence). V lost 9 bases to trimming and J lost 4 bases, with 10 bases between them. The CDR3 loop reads CASRGTKNIQYF. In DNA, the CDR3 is TGTGCCAGCCGGGGGACTAAAAACATTCAGTACTTC.

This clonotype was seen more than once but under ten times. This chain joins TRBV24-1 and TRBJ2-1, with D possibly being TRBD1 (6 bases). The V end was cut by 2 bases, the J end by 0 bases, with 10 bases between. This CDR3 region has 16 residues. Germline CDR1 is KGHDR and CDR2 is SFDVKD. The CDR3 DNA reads TGTGCCACCAGTGATTCAGGGGCGAGCTCCTACAATGAGCAGTTCTTC. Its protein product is CATSDSGASSYNEQFF.

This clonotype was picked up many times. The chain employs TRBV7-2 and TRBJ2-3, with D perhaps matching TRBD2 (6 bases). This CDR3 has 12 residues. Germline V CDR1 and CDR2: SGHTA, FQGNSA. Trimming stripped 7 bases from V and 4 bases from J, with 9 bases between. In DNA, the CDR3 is TGTGCCAGCACGGAGGGCGCAGATACGCAGTATTTT. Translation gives CASTEGADTQYF.